A selection of T cell receptor beta chains follows, all from one sample in a study of identical twins. TCRdb itself ran the 5' RACE reads through MiXCR, one entry per CDR3 protein. The profile shows roughly 770,000 distinct CDR3 sequences, about 20% of them singletons. The data were also submitted as part of a second study, on T cells expressing NK-cell markers.

The sample comprised PBMCs. These receptors were taken from a woman aged 18-29 years in good health. The CDR3 runs from the conserved cysteine through the conserved F or W. Each record gives: CDR3 protein, CDR3 DNA, clone size, V gene, J gene, D gene. The D gene is left open where the match is weak. Size is stated for part of the rows, as once, few or many counts, or as a class when the clone is expanded.

CDR3 protein: CASSSGVGDARTSYF
CDR3 DNA: TGTGCCAGCAGCTCGGGGGTCGGGGACGCCAGAACTTCCTACTTC
clone size: many
V gene: TRBV5-6
J gene: TRBJ2-5
D gene: -

CDR3 protein: CAISEGLAIEQYF
CDR3 DNA: TGTGCCATCAGTGAAGGTTTAGCGATCGAGCAGTACTTC
clone size: -
V gene: TRBV10-3
J gene: TRBJ2-7
D gene: -

CDR3 protein: CASSQDYKETQYF
CDR3 DNA: TGTGCCAGCAGCCAAGACTATAAAGAGACCCAGTACTTC
clone size: -
V gene: TRBV4-2
J gene: TRBJ2-5
D gene: -

CDR3 protein: CASPGRGSYNEQFF
CDR3 DNA: TGTGCCAGCCCCGGCAGGGGCTCCTACAATGAGCAGTTCTTC
clone size: few
V gene: TRBV7-9
J gene: TRBJ2-1
D gene: -

CDR3 protein: CASSSTQDNEQFF
CDR3 DNA: TGTGCCAGCAGCTCGACACAGGACAATGAGCAGTTCTTC
clone size: -
V gene: TRBV7-9
J gene: TRBJ2-1
D gene: -

CDR3 protein: CASTPARGGIYQPQHF
CDR3 DNA: TGTGCCAGCACCCCGGCCAGGGGGGGAATCTATCAGCCCCAGCATTTT
clone size: few
V gene: TRBV12-3/TRBV12-4
J gene: TRBJ1-5
D gene: TRBD1

CDR3 protein: CSGKTGQETQYF
CDR3 DNA: TGCAGCGGGAAGACAGGACAAGAGACCCAGTACTTC
clone size: few
V gene: TRBV29-1
J gene: TRBJ2-5
D gene: -

CDR3 protein: CASSFAPRAYEQYF
CDR3 DNA: TGTGCCAGCAGCTTTGCCCCCAGGGCCTACGAGCAGTACTTC
clone size: -
V gene: TRBV11-2
J gene: TRBJ2-7
D gene: -

CDR3 protein: CASSHYSDTQYF
CDR3 DNA: TGTGCCAGCAGTCATTACTCAGATACGCAGTATTTT
clone size: few
V gene: TRBV6-2/TRBV6-3
J gene: TRBJ2-3
D gene: -

CDR3 protein: CLRPGQGAVQPQHF
CDR3 DNA: TGCCTCAGACCGGGACAGGGGGCCGTTCAGCCCCAGCATTTT
clone size: -
V gene: TRBV10-1
J gene: TRBJ1-5
D gene: TRBD1

CDR3 protein: CASSLQAFGAFF
CDR3 DNA: TGTGCCAGCAGTTTACAGGCGTTCGGGGCTTTCTTT
clone size: many
V gene: TRBV12-3/TRBV12-4
J gene: TRBJ1-1
D gene: -

CDR3 protein: CASSFGGGLLQYF
CDR3 DNA: TGTGCCAGCAGCTTCGGCGGAGGTTTGCTCCAGTACTTC
clone size: few
V gene: TRBV7-9
J gene: TRBJ2-5
D gene: -

CDR3 protein: CASSPTSGRGYTDTQYF
CDR3 DNA: TGTGCCAGCAGTCCGACTAGCGGGAGGGGATACACAGATACGCAGTATTTT
clone size: -
V gene: TRBV25-1
J gene: TRBJ2-3
D gene: TRBD2

CDR3 protein: CASSVTSKGTQYF
CDR3 DNA: TGTGCCAGCAGCGTGACTAGTAAGGGTACGCAGTATTTT
clone size: once
V gene: TRBV7-2
J gene: TRBJ2-3
D gene: -

CDR3 protein: CASSLKGGANTGELFF
CDR3 DNA: TGCGCCAGCAGCTTGAAGGGTGGAGCGAACACCGGGGAGCTGTTTTTT
clone size: -
V gene: TRBV5-1
J gene: TRBJ2-2
D gene: -

CDR3 protein: CSTDSSYETQYF
CDR3 DNA: TGCAGCACGGATTCCAGTTACGAGACCCAGTACTTC
clone size: -
V gene: TRBV29-1
J gene: TRBJ2-5
D gene: -

CDR3 protein: CASTAAGGTDTQYF
CDR3 DNA: TGTGCCAGCACGGCGGCGGGAGGGACAGATACGCAGTATTTT
clone size: few
V gene: TRBV6-1
J gene: TRBJ2-3
D gene: TRBD2

CDR3 protein: CATMGSTEAFF
CDR3 DNA: TGTGCCACTATGGGGAGTACTGAAGCTTTCTTT
clone size: -
V gene: TRBV19
J gene: TRBJ1-1
D gene: -

CDR3 protein: CASSQGKAAGGQDTQYF
CDR3 DNA: TGTGCCAGCAGCCAAGGGAAGGCAGCGGGGGGTCAAGATACGCAGTATTTT
clone size: many
V gene: TRBV4-2
J gene: TRBJ2-3
D gene: TRBD2

CDR3 protein: CSVFLTDPLEQYF
CDR3 DNA: TGCAGCGTTTTTCTGACGGACCCTTTGGAGCAGTACTTC
clone size: few
V gene: TRBV29-1
J gene: TRBJ2-7
D gene: -

CDR3 protein: CSARAASGAQETQYF
CDR3 DNA: TGCAGTGCTAGAGCGGCTAGCGGGGCTCAAGAGACCCAGTACTTC
clone size: many
V gene: TRBV20-1
J gene: TRBJ2-5
D gene: TRBD2

CDR3 protein: CSASRASGRGYEQYF
CDR3 DNA: TGCAGTGCTAGTAGGGCTAGCGGGAGGGGCTACGAGCAGTACTTC
clone size: few
V gene: TRBV20-1
J gene: TRBJ2-7
D gene: TRBD2

CDR3 protein: CASNPGGRNIQYF
CDR3 DNA: TGTGCCAGCAACCCAGGGGGCCGAAACATTCAGTACTTC
clone size: few
V gene: TRBV6-1
J gene: TRBJ2-4
D gene: TRBD1

CDR3 protein: CASSLNRVNTGELFF
CDR3 DNA: TGTGCCAGCAGTTTAAACAGGGTGAACACCGGGGAGCTGTTTTTT
clone size: few
V gene: TRBV12-3/TRBV12-4
J gene: TRBJ2-2
D gene: -

CDR3 protein: CASSPGGRQETQYF
CDR3 DNA: TGTGCCAGCTCACCAGGAGGCAGGCAAGAGACCCAGTACTTC
clone size: few
V gene: TRBV18
J gene: TRBJ2-5
D gene: -

CDR3 protein: CASSQERLAPYNEQFF
CDR3 DNA: TGTGCCAGCAGCCAAGAGAGGCTAGCCCCTTACAATGAGCAGTTCTTC
clone size: -
V gene: TRBV3-1
J gene: TRBJ2-1
D gene: -

CDR3 protein: CASSEIYKTSGETYNEQFF
CDR3 DNA: TGCGCCAGCAGCGAAATTTATAAGACTAGCGGGGAAACCTACAATGAGCAGTTCTTC
clone size: few
V gene: TRBV5-1
J gene: TRBJ2-1
D gene: TRBD2

CDR3 protein: CASSVGQGSGNTIYF
CDR3 DNA: TGTGCCAGCAGCGTAGGGCAGGGCTCTGGAAACACCATATATTTT
clone size: -
V gene: TRBV9
J gene: TRBJ1-3
D gene: -

CDR3 protein: CASSYSTDRGTDTQYF
CDR3 DNA: TGTGCCAGCAGTTACTCCACCGACAGGGGCACAGATACGCAGTATTTT
clone size: -
V gene: TRBV6-5
J gene: TRBJ2-3
D gene: TRBD1

CDR3 protein: CASSLGQGSGQPQHF
CDR3 DNA: TGTGCCAGCAGCTTGGGACAGGGAAGCGGACAGCCCCAGCATTTT
clone size: -
V gene: TRBV5-6
J gene: TRBJ1-5
D gene: TRBD1

CDR3 protein: CASISDNTDTQYF
CDR3 DNA: TGTGCCAGCATATCGGACAACACAGATACGCAGTATTTT
clone size: -
V gene: TRBV6-1
J gene: TRBJ2-3
D gene: -

CDR3 protein: CASRRTDRGRAFF
CDR3 DNA: TGTGCCAGCAGACGCACGGACAGGGGGCGAGCTTTCTTT
clone size: -
V gene: TRBV6-4
J gene: TRBJ1-1
D gene: TRBD1

CDR3 protein: CASSLVPDSGSSGANVLTF
CDR3 DNA: TGTGCCAGCAGCTTAGTTCCGGATAGCGGGAGCTCTGGGGCCAACGTCCTGACTTTC
clone size: -
V gene: TRBV7-8
J gene: TRBJ2-6
D gene: TRBD2

CDR3 protein: CASSFGVEAFF
CDR3 DNA: TGCGCCAGCAGCTTTGGGGTTGAAGCTTTCTTT
clone size: many
V gene: TRBV5-1
J gene: TRBJ1-1
D gene: -

CDR3 protein: CSARDRQLHSYNEQFF
CDR3 DNA: TGCAGTGCTAGAGATCGACAGCTACACTCCTACAATGAGCAGTTCTTC
clone size: few
V gene: TRBV20-1
J gene: TRBJ2-1
D gene: -

CDR3 protein: CASSLVPSQLYQETQYF
CDR3 DNA: TGTGCCAGCAGCTTAGTACCTAGCCAACTGTACCAAGAGACCCAGTACTTC
clone size: -
V gene: TRBV7-2
J gene: TRBJ2-5
D gene: -

CDR3 protein: CSAGSLQGVETQYF
CDR3 DNA: TGCAGTGCTGGCTCCCTACAGGGTGTAGAGACCCAGTACTTC
clone size: -
V gene: TRBV20-1
J gene: TRBJ2-5
D gene: -

CDR3 protein: CSARDRVRYNEQFF
CDR3 DNA: TGCAGTGCTAGAGACAGGGTGCGCTACAATGAGCAGTTCTTC
clone size: few
V gene: TRBV20-1
J gene: TRBJ2-1
D gene: -

CDR3 protein: CASRPGGGPSYNEQFF
CDR3 DNA: TGTGCCAGCAGGCCAGGGGGGGGGCCCTCCTACAATGAGCAGTTCTTC
clone size: few
V gene: TRBV12-3/TRBV12-4
J gene: TRBJ2-1
D gene: -

CDR3 protein: CAIADRHNYGYTF
CDR3 DNA: TGTGCCATCGCGGACCGGCATAACTATGGCTACACCTTC
clone size: few
V gene: TRBV10-3
J gene: TRBJ1-2
D gene: -

CDR3 protein: CASRRFLPDGELAKNIQYF
CDR3 DNA: TGTGCCAGCAGACGATTTCTACCGGACGGCGAATTGGCCAAAAACATTCAGTACTTC
clone size: -
V gene: TRBV4-2
J gene: TRBJ2-4
D gene: -

CDR3 protein: CASSRGDGTDTQYF
CDR3 DNA: TGTGCCAGCAGCCGAGGGGACGGCACAGATACGCAGTATTTT
clone size: -
V gene: TRBV12-3/TRBV12-4
J gene: TRBJ2-3
D gene: -

CDR3 protein: CASGNPTYEQYF
CDR3 DNA: TGTGCCAGCGGAAACCCTACCTACGAGCAGTACTTC
clone size: few
V gene: TRBV12-3/TRBV12-4
J gene: TRBJ2-7
D gene: -

CDR3 protein: CAWSVVSGTGEQYF
CDR3 DNA: TGTGCCTGGAGTGTAGTTAGCGGGACGGGCGAGCAGTACTTC
clone size: -
V gene: TRBV30
J gene: TRBJ2-7
D gene: TRBD2

CDR3 protein: CASRLDSFANTGELFF
CDR3 DNA: TGTGCCAGCAGACTTGACTCCTTCGCGAACACCGGGGAGCTGTTTTTT
clone size: few
V gene: TRBV6-1
J gene: TRBJ2-2
D gene: -

CDR3 protein: CASSLGRGTSGVGRTDTQYF
CDR3 DNA: TGTGCCAGCAGCTTAGGAAGAGGGACTAGCGGGGTGGGCCGCACAGATACGCAGTATTTT
clone size: -
V gene: TRBV11-2
J gene: TRBJ2-3
D gene: TRBD2